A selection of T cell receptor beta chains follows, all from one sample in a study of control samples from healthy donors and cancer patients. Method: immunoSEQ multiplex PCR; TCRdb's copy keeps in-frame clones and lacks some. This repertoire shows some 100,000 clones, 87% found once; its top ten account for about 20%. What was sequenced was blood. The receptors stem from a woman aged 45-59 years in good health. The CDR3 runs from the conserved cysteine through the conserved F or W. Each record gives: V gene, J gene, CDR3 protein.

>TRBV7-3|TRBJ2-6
CASSPDRVRANVLTF
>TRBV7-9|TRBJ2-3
CASRPGQASTDTQYF
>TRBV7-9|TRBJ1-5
CASSFDRSNQPQHF
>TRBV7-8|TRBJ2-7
CASSSGRVILYEQYF
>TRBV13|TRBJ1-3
CASSSPSQPLYF
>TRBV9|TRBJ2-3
CASSPHSGGASTDTQYF
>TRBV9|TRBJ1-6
CASSEQGPSSYNSPLHF
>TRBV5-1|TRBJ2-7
CASSLALRDEQYF
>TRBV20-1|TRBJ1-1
CSATYGAEAFF
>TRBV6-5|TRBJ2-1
CASRGRSRSYNEQFF
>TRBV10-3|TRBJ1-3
CAISGTSGRSGNTIYF
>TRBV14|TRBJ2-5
CASSRPRTGGRETQYF
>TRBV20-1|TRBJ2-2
CSASNAEAGELFF
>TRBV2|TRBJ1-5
CAWRGGGAHQPQHF
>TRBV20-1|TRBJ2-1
CSASFPSGYNEQFF
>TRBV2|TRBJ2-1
CASSERVNSYNEQFF
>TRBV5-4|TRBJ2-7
CASSPGGNSYEQYF
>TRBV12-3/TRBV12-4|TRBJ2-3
CASSPYRDTQYF
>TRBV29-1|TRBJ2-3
CSDNPHTQYF
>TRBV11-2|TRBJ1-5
CASSLGTLNQPQHF